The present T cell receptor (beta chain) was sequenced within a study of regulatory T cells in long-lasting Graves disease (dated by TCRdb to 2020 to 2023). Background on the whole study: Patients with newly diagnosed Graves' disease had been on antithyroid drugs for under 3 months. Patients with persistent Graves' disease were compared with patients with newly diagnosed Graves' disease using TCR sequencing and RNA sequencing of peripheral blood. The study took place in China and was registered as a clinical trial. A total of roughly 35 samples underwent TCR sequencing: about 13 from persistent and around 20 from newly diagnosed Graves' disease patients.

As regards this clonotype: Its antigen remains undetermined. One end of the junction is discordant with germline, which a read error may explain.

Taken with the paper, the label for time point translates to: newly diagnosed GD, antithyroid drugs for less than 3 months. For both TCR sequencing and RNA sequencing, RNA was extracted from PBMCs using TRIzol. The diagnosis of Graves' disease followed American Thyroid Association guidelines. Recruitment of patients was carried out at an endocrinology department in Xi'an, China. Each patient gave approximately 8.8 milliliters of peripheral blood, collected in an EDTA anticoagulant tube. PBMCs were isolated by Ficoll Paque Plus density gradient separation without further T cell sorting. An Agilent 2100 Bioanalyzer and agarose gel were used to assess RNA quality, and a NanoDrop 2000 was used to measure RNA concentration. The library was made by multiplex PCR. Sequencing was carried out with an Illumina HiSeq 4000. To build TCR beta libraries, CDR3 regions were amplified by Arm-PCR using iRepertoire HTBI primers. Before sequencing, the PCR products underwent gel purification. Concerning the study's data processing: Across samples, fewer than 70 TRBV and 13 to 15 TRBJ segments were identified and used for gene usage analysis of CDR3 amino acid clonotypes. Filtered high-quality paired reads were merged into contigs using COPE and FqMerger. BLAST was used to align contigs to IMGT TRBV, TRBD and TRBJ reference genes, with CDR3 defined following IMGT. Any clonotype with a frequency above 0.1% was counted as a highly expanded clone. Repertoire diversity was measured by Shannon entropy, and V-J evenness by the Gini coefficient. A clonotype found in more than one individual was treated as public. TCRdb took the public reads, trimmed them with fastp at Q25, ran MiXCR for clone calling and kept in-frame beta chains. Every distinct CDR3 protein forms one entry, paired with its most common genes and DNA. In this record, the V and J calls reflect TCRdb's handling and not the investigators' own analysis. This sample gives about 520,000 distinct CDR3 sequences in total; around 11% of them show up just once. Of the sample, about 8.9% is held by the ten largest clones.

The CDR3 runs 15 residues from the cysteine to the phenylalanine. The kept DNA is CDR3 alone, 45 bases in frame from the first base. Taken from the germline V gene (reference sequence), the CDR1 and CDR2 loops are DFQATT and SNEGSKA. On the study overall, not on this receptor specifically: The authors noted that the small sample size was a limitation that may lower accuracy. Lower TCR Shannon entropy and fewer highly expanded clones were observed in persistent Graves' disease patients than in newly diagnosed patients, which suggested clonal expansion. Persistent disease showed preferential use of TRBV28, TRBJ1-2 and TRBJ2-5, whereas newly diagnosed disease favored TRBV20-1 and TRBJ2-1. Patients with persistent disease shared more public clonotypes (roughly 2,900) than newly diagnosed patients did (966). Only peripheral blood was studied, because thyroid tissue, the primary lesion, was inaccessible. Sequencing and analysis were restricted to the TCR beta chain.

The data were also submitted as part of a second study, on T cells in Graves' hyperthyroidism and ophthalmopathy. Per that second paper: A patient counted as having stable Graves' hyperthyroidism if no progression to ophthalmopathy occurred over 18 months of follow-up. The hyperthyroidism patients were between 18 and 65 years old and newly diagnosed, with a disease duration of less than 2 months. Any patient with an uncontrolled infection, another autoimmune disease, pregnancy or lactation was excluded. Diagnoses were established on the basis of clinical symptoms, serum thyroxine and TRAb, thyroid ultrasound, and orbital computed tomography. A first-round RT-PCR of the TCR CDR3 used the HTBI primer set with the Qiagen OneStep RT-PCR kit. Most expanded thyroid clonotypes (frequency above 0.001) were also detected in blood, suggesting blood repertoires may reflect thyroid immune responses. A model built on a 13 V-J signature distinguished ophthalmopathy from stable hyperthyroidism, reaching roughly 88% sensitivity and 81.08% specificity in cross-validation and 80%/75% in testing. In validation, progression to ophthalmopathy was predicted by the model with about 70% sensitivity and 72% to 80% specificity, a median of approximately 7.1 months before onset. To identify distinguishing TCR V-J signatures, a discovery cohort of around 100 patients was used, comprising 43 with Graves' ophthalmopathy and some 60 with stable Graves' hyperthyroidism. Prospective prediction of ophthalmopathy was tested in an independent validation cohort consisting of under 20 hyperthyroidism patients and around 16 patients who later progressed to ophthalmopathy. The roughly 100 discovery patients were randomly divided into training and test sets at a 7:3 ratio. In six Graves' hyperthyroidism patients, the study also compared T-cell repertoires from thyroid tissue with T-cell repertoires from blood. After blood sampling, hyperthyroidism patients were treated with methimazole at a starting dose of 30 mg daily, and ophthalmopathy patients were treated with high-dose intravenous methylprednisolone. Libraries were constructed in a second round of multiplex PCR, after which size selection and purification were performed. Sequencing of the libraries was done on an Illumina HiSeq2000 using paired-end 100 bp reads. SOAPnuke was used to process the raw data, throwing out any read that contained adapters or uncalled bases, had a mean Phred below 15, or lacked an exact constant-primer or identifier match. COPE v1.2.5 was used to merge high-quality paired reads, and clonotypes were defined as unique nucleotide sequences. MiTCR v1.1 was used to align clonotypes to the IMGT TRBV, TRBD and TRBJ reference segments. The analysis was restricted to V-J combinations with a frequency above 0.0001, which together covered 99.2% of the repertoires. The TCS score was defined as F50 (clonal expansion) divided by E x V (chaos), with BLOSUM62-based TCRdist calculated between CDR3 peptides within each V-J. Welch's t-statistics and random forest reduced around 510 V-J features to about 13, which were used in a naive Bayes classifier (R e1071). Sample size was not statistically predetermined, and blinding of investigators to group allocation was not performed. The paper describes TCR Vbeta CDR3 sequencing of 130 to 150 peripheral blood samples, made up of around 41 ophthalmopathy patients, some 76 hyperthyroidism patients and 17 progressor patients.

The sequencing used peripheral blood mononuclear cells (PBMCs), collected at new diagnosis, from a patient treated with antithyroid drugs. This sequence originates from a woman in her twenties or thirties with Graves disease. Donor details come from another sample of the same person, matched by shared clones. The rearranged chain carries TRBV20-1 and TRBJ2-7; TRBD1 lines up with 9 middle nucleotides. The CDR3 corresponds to CSARDLGTGFHDQYF. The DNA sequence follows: TGCAGTGCTAGAGATTTAGGGACAGGGTTCCACGATCAGTACTTC.